The rows below give T cell receptor beta chains drawn from one sample of a study of cytomegalovirus exposure and HLA in healthy donors. TCRdb's table, derived via immunoSEQ multiplex PCR, lists solely in-frame clones and lacks some. This sample has around 130,000 clones, with about 8.5% found just once. Sequencing was carried out using PBMCs. Receptor source: a man in his forties in good health and CMV-seronegative. CDR3s include the opening cysteine and the closing phenylalanine or tryptophan. A D gene is named only where the DNA matches it firmly. Not all rows give a size; the values are once, few, many and, for expanded clones, a class.

abundance	d_gene	j_gene	v_gene	CDR3nt	CDR3aa
NA	NA	TRBJ1-1	TRBV6-5	TGTGCCAGCAGTACCGGACAGCGTGAAGCTTTCTTT	CASSTGQREAFF
NA	NA	TRBJ2-3	TRBV6-1	TGTGCCAGCAGTGAAGTGCTAGTCGGAGATACGCAGTATTTT	CASSEVLVGDTQYF
NA	NA	TRBJ1-4	TRBV7-8	TGTGCCAGCAGTTTGTCGACAGGAGTTAATGAAAAACTGTTTTTT	CASSLSTGVNEKLFF
NA	TRBD1	TRBJ1-2	TRBV9	TGTGCCAGCAGCGTAGGAGGACAGGCCAACTATGGCTACACCTTC	CASSVGGQANYGYTF
NA	NA	TRBJ1-6	TRBV27	TGTGCCAGCAGTTTCCGTGGGGCAACCCTCCACTTT	CASSFRGATLHF
NA	NA	TRBJ2-2	TRBV7-2	TGTGCCAGCAGCTTAGTCGGGGTTAAAACCGGGGAGCTGTTTTTT	CASSLVGVKTGELFF
NA	NA	TRBJ2-3	TRBV4-2	TGTGCCAGCAGCTTGGGCTCGACCTCTTCCACAGATACGCAGTATTTT	CASSLGSTSSTDTQYF
few	TRBD1	TRBJ2-3	TRBV29-1	TGCAGCGGGTTTAGGGACAGCAAATTCACAGATACGCAGTATTTT	CSGFRDSKFTDTQYF
NA	NA	TRBJ1-3	TRBV5-6	TGTGCCAGCAGCTTGGCCAGGGCTCGAGGAAACTCTGGAAACACCATATATTTT	CASSLARARGNSGNTIYF
NA	NA	TRBJ2-7	TRBV30	TGTGCCTGGAAAAGGAGGAGGGTTGGGACCTACGAGCAGTACTTC	CAWKRRRVGTYEQYF
NA	TRBD1	TRBJ2-2	TRBV6-6	TGTGCCAGCATCGGGACAGGGGGCACCGGGGAGCTGTTTTTT	CASIGTGGTGELFF
few	NA	TRBJ2-1	TRBV28	TGTGCCACCTGGGACAACAATGAGCAGTTCTTC	CATWDNNEQFF
NA	NA	TRBJ1-4	TRBV19	TGTGCCAGTAGTTCGACCGGGACAAATGAAAAACTGTTTTTT	CASSSTGTNEKLFF
NA	NA	TRBJ1-2	TRBV7-8	TGTGCCAGCAGCCTAAGCGAGGGCCGAAACTATGGCTACACCTTC	CASSLSEGRNYGYTF
NA	NA	TRBJ2-1	TRBV18	TGTGCCAGCTCAACAACAGAGGAGCAGTTCTTC	CASSTTEEQFF
few	NA	TRBJ2-3	TRBV6-1	TGTGCCAGCAGTGGAACACCCCACGATACGCAGTATTTT	CASSGTPHDTQYF
NA	NA	TRBJ2-3	TRBV7-7	TGTGCCAGCAGCTTAGGTCCCCTGAGCACAGATACGCAGTATTTT	CASSLGPLSTDTQYF
few	NA	TRBJ2-4	TRBV29-1	TGCAGCGTTGTTAGGGGAACGGGCATTCAGTACTTC	CSVVRGTGIQYF
NA	TRBD1	TRBJ1-4	TRBV5-6	TGTGCCAGCAGCATGACCGGGACAGGGAATGAAAAACTGTTTTTT	CASSMTGTGNEKLFF
NA	TRBD2	TRBJ2-5	TRBV5-4	TGTGCCAGCAGCTCTCTAGCGGCCCAAGAGACCCAGTACTTC	CASSSLAAQETQYF
few	TRBD2	TRBJ2-1	TRBV7-9	TGTGCCAGCAGCTTCGGACTAGCGGGGAGGGGTGAGCAGTTCTTC	CASSFGLAGRGEQFF
few	NA	TRBJ1-2	TRBV30	TGTGCCTGGAGTGGGGGGCGGAATGGCTACACCTTC	CAWSGGRNGYTF
few	TRBD1	TRBJ1-1	TRBV6-6	TGTGCCAGCAGTTCCTCGACAGGGTGGAACACTGAAGCTTTCTTT	CASSSSTGWNTEAFF
NA	TRBD1	TRBJ1-2	TRBV6-1	TGTGCCAGCAGGGTACAGGGGCGGTATGGCTACACCTTC	CASRVQGRYGYTF
NA	TRBD1	TRBJ1-4	TRBV4-3	TGCGCCAGCAGCCTTACAGGGGGATTTGGGGAAAAACTGTTTTTT	CASSLTGGFGEKLFF
few	TRBD2	TRBJ2-5	TRBV6-5	TGTGCCAGCTCGGGGGGGGAGACAGAGACCCAGTACTTC	CASSGGETETQYF
NA	NA	TRBJ1-3	TRBV5-1	TGCGCCAGCAGCCGTGACGGGGGGGCGGCTGGAAACACCATATATTTT	CASSRDGGAAGNTIYF
NA	NA	TRBJ1-2	TRBV9	TGTGCCAGCAGCCCGGGGGACTATGGCTACACCTTC	CASSPGDYGYTF
few	TRBD1	TRBJ1-2	TRBV18	TGTGCCAGCTCACCCCGGGACAGGGCAGAAGGCTACACCTTC	CASSPRDRAEGYTF
NA	NA	TRBJ2-7	TRBV4-2	TGTGCCAGCAGCTTCCGGGGGGCCTCCTACGAGCAGTACTTC	CASSFRGASYEQYF
few	NA	TRBJ2-2	TRBV27	TGTGCCAGCAGTTTCCGGGGTTATAGGACCGGGGAGCTGTTTTTT	CASSFRGYRTGELFF
NA	NA	TRBJ1-2	TRBV5-4	TGTGCCAGCAGCCCTCGGGTTGAGTACTATGGCTACACCTTC	CASSPRVEYYGYTF
few	NA	TRBJ1-6	TRBV4-2	TGTGCCAGCAGCCAAGTTGGGGGGATCAGTCCACCCCTCCACTTT	CASSQVGGISPPLHF
NA	TRBD1	TRBJ2-2	TRBV19	TGTGCCAGTAGCTCCCCCGGGACAGGGGACACCGGGGAGCTGTTTTTT	CASSSPGTGDTGELFF
few	NA	TRBJ1-1	TRBV6-1	TGTGCCAGCAGTGAAACTCTCACTGAAGCTTTCTTT	CASSETLTEAFF
NA	TRBD2	TRBJ2-3	TRBV5-1	TGCGCCAGCAGCTTGATAGCGGGGGGCCAAGATGCGCAGTATTTT	CASSLIAGGQDAQYF
NA	NA	TRBJ2-7	TRBV6-6	TGTGCCAGCAGTCAGACAGGCCACGAGCAGTACTTC	CASSQTGHEQYF
few	NA	TRBJ1-3	TRBV19	TGTGCCAGTAGTGCGGGGACTGGAAACACCATATATTTT	CASSAGTGNTIYF
NA	NA	TRBJ2-1	TRBV6-5	TGTGCCAGCAGTTCCATGGCGGGCTCCTACAATGAGCAGTTCTTC	CASSSMAGSYNEQFF
NA	TRBD1	TRBJ1-6	TRBV11-2	TGTGCCAGCAGTTCCGACCAATGGGACAGGGTTTCACCCCTCCACTTT	CASSSDQWDRVSPLHF
NA	NA	TRBJ2-2	TRBV4-3	TGCGCCAGCAGCCAAGGAGAAACAGGGTTCGGGGCCGGGGAGCTGTTTTTT	CASSQGETGFGAGELFF
NA	TRBD1	TRBJ2-7	TRBV7-7	TGTGCCAGCAGCTTAAAACGCTGGACAGGGGTCTACGAGCAGTACTTC	CASSLKRWTGVYEQYF
NA	TRBD1	TRBJ1-1	TRBV6-6	TGTGCCAGCAGTTACTTGACAGGGGATACTGAAGCTTTCTTT	CASSYLTGDTEAFF
NA	NA	TRBJ2-7	TRBV6-5	TGTGCCAGCAGCCGGGAGAGGCTTGGTCCCTACGAGCAGTACTTC	CASSRERLGPYEQYF
few	TRBD1	TRBJ1-2	TRBV28	TGTGCCAGCAGTTACGGACAGGGCGTGGACTATGGCTACACCTTC	CASSYGQGVDYGYTF
few	NA	TRBJ1-3	TRBV13	TGTGCCAGCACCGACAGAGGAAACACCATATATTTT	CASTDRGNTIYF
NA	TRBD1	TRBJ1-2	TRBV27	TGTGCCAGCCGCCTCACAGGGGGCTATGGCTACACCTTC	CASRLTGGYGYTF
few	TRBD1	TRBJ1-4	TRBV7-6	TGTGCCAGCAGCAAAGGGGGCACTAATGAAAAACTGTTTTTT	CASSKGGTNEKLFF
few	NA	TRBJ1-6	TRBV6-6	TGTGCCAGCAGTAAAAACCTTCTGAGTGGTTCACCCCTCCACTTT	CASSKNLLSGSPLHF